This T cell receptor beta chain was captured in a study of regulatory T cells in long-lasting Graves disease. Many counts were recorded for this clonotype. V was shortened by 5 bases and J by 5 bases, with 19 bases between the two germline ends. The germline V gene encodes CDR1 DFQATT and CDR2 SNEGSKA (reference sequence). CDR3 length equals 15 residues. As to time point: newly diagnosed GD, antithyroid drugs for less than 3 months. PBMC RNA was the source of the TCR library. Both iRepertoire HTBI primers and Arm-PCR of CDR3 regions were used to build the TCR beta libraries. TCRdb used MiXCR to reprocess the multiplex PCR reads, holding one entry per CDR3 protein. The sample lists 350,000 to 550,000 distinct CDR3 sequences; around 14% were seen once. Separately, the same data were catalogued under a study of T cells in Graves' hyperthyroidism and ophthalmopathy.

This sequence was found in a woman aged 25 to 45 with Graves disease. The chain links TRBV20-1 to TRBJ2-1; D is unresolved. Specimen: peripheral blood mononuclear cells (PBMCs), collected at new diagnosis, from a patient treated with antithyroid drugs. CDR3 amino acids: CSAAPTKPRNNEQFF. The DNA of the CDR3 is TGCAGTGCTGCTCCTACCAAACCCCGGAACAATGAGCAGTTCTTC.